A single sample is the source of the 23 T cell receptor beta chains below, sequenced in a study of cytomegalovirus exposure and HLA in healthy donors (TCRdb year 2017). The method behind the library was the immunoSEQ multiplex PCR assay. TCRdb provides this immuneACCESS table in a form limited to in-frame rearrangements. Some clones are lacking; in checked studies, under half of them reflect an unresolved V gene, and why the rest are absent is not known. The sample profile shows tens of thousands of clones; 89% of them were found once. The ten most abundant clones make up roughly 15% of the sample. The source material was PBMCs. These receptors all come from a woman under 30 in good health and CMV-seronegative.

The genes are TRBV28 and TRBJ1-2, with a possible D match to TRBD1 (5 bases). Germline V gives CDR1 MDHEN, CDR2 SYDVKM. This CDR3 is built from 13 residues. Trimming took 3 bases from V and 4 from J, leaving 9 bases between them. The CDR3 coding sequence is TGTGCCAGCAGTTTGCGGGGCGGCTATGGCTACACCTTC. Protein product: CASSLRGGYGYTF.

In its sample, this clone was seen a few times. The J gene is TRBJ2-5, the V gene TRBV19, with 14 positions matching TRBD2. Looked up from germline, CDR1 is LNHDA and CDR2 is SQIVND (reference sequence). V lost 4 bases, J lost 4 bases, and 2 bases stayed unmatched. The CDR3 consists of 15 residues. The chain's CDR3 is CASSTGTSGRETQYF. The CDR3 DNA sequence: TGTGCCAGTAGTACCGGGACTAGCGGGAGAGAGACCCAGTACTTC. The full variable domain, with the rest looked up from reference TRBV19 and TRBJ2-5, is DGGITQSPKYLFRKEGQNVTLSCEQNLNHDAMYWYRQDPGQGLRLIYYSQIVNDFQKGDIAEGYSVSREKKESFPLTVTSAQKNPTAFYLCASSTGTSGRETQYFGPGTRLLVL.

This clone showed up just a few times. J is TRBJ2-3 and V is TRBV6-4; TRBD2 matches at 12 bases. J lost 5 bases, V lost 0 bases, and 0 bases had no gene match. The CDR3 has 15 amino acids. The germline V gene has CDR1 MRHNA and CDR2 SNTAGT. The CDR3 DNA reads TGTGCCAGCAGTGACTCACTAGCGGGGGGAGATACGCAGTATTTT. This codes for CASSDSLAGGDTQYF.

This chain links TRBV9 with TRBJ2-2, with unresolved D. The V end was cut by 1 base, the J end by 6 bases, with 10 bases between. The CDR3 spans 14 residues. CDR1 and CDR2 (germline): SGDLS, YYNGEE. The CDR3 DNA reads TGTGCCAGCAGCGTAAACAGCCGGCCCGGGGAGCTGTTTTTT. Protein sequence: CASSVNSRPGELFF.

The rearrangement links TRBV19 to TRBJ1-1; TRBD1 agrees at 7 bases. CDR3 length: 15 residues. CDR1 and CDR2 from the germline V gene are LNHDA and SQIVND (reference sequence). V lost 5 bases to trimming and J lost 4 bases; unmatched junction nucleotides: 10. The CDR3 sequence: CASSLLDRKGTEAFF. DNA of the CDR3: TGTGCCAGTAGTCTCTTGGACAGGAAGGGCACTGAAGCTTTCTTT.

The chain has TRBV5-5 and TRBJ1-5; possibly TRBD1 for D (6 bases). Germline CDR1 reads SGHKS; CDR2 reads YYEKEE (reference sequence). CDR3 length: 15 residues. V was pared by 4 bases and J by 4 bases, with 15 bases between. CDR3 sequence: CASSPDWGQNQPQHF. The CDR3 DNA reads as TGTGCCAGCAGCCCCGACTGGGGACAAAATCAGCCCCAGCATTTT.

The rearrangement links TRBV7-6 to TRBJ2-7, with TRBD2 identical over 10 bases. The CDR3 consists of 15 residues. J gave up 5 bases and V 3 bases, and 7 bases lay outside the gene matches. Germline CDR1 SGHVS, CDR2 FNYEAQ. The CDR3 nucleotides read TGTGCCAGCAGCTTTGGGGCTAGCGGGAGTGACGAGCAGTACTTC. Its translation: CASSFGASGSDEQYF.

The genes are TRBV30 and TRBJ1-2, with D hard to call. V lost 3 bases, J lost 7 bases, and 9 bases lay in between. This CDR3 has 11 amino acids. Germline assignment: CDR1 GTSNPN and CDR2 SVGIG (reference sequence). The CDR3, as DNA: TGTGCCTGGAGCATGGCAACTGGCTACACCTTC. It specifies CAWSMATGYTF.

This CDR3 reads CASSRTSGALYEQYF. In DNA form, the CDR3 reads TGTGCCAGCAGTCGGACTAGCGGGGCCCTCTACGAGCAGTACTTC. This chain uses TRBV27 with TRBJ2-7; 12 bases agree with TRBD2. Germline V lookup: CDR1 MNHEY, CDR2 SMNVEV (reference sequence). The length of the CDR3 is 15 residues. Germline trimming cut 5 bases from V and 3 bases from J; bases unmatched to any gene: 5.

V and J are TRBV7-8 and TRBJ2-1; tentatively, D is TRBD1 (6 bases). V was pared by 1 base and J by 4 bases, with 14 bases between. CDR1 and CDR2 (germline): SGHVS, FQNEAQ. The CDR3 is 16 amino acids. In nucleotides, the CDR3 is TGTGCCAGCAGCTTAGTAGCGAGCCAGGGGTACAATGAGCAGTTCTTC. It translates to CASSLVASQGYNEQFF.

The chain has TRBV6-5 and TRBJ2-5, with unresolved D. This CDR3 region has 13 residues. Per the germline V gene, CDR1 is MNHEY and CDR2 is SVGAGI. Trimming stripped 3 bases from V and 1 base from J, with 6 bases between. CDR3 nucleotide sequence: TGTGCCAGCAGTTATCCGGGCCAAGAGACCCAGTACTTC. This sequence encodes CASSYPGQETQYF.

V usage is TRBV29-1 and J usage is TRBJ2-2, with TRBD2 matching over 13 bases. The CDR3 is 20 amino acids. In germline, CDR1 is SQVTM, CDR2 ANQGSEA. V trimming: 5 bases; J trimming: 4 bases; junction bases outside the gene matches: 19. In DNA form, the CDR3 reads TGCAGCGTTATCGTAGCAGCTAAACTAGCGGGAGGGCCCTCCACCGGGGAGCTGTTTTTT. This encodes CSVIVAAKLAGGPSTGELFF.

The J gene is TRBJ2-7, the V gene TRBV10-1; tentative D call: TRBD2 (5 bases). V lost 2 bases to trimming and J lost 2 bases, with 13 bases between them. Germline V gene lookup returns CDR1 WNHNN and CDR2 SYGVQD (reference sequence). The CDR3 runs 15 residues. CDR3 sequence: CASSEILTNPYEQYF. The CDR3 region has the DNA TGCGCCAGCAGTGAGATTCTGACTAACCCCTACGAGCAGTACTTC.

The genes are TRBV4-1 and TRBJ2-5; 10 bases line up with TRBD2. From germline, CDR1 is MGHRA and CDR2 YSYEKL. The junction had 10 bases not matched to a gene; V was cut back by 1 base and J by 2 bases. The CDR3 is made up of 18 amino acids. The CDR3 spells CASSQGLAGAHSQETQYF. CDR3 DNA sequence: TGCGCCAGCAGCCAAGGACTAGCGGGTGCTCATTCACAAGAGACCCAGTACTTC.

V and J are TRBV10-3 and TRBJ2-1; TRBD1 might be the D (5 bases). This CDR3 is built from 16 residues. V lost 0 bases and J lost 3, with 12 bases in between. Germline CDR1 ENHRY, CDR2 SYGVKD. CDR3 in amino acids: CAISESHRPFYNEQFF. The CDR3 bases are TGTGCCATCAGTGAGTCTCACAGGCCTTTCTACAATGAGCAGTTCTTC.

This clone was observed a handful of times. J is TRBJ2-5 and V is TRBV9, with 8 bases lining up with TRBD2. CDR1 and CDR2 (germline): SGDLS, YYNGEE. The CDR3 has 14 residues. Germline trimming cut 3 bases from V and 7 bases from J; bases unmatched to any gene: 8. The CDR3 reads CASSASDSGGTQYF. The DNA for the CDR3 is TGTGCCAGCAGCGCTTCGGACAGCGGGGGGACCCAGTACTTC.

Only a few counts were recorded for this clone. The gene calls are TRBV30 and TRBJ2-1; 10 bases are a match to TRBD2. There are 14 residues in the CDR3. V gave up 2 bases and J gave up 10 bases; unmatched junction bases: 8. Germline V CDR1 and CDR2: GTSNPN, SVGIG (reference sequence). The CDR3, as DNA: TGTGCCTGGAGTTCAGGACTAGCGGCGGACGAGCAGTTCTTC. Its translation is CAWSSGLAADEQFF.

Regarding this clone: The sample has other DNA sequences that encode this CDR3 too. The V call is TRBV19, the J call TRBJ1-2, with D tentatively TRBD1 (5 bases). In germline, CDR1 is LNHDA, CDR2 SQIVND (reference sequence). The V and J ends lost 3 bases and 1 base respectively, with 6 bases between them. The CDR3 length is 13 residues. The CDR3 loop reads CASSMGGNYGYTF. In DNA form, the CDR3 reads TGTGCCAGTAGTATGGGGGGTAACTATGGCTACACCTTC.

V and J are TRBV7-8 and TRBJ2-6; TRBD1 matches 12 bases. Germline V gives CDR1 SGHVS, CDR2 FQNEAQ. The V and J ends lost 6 bases and 4 bases, in that order; junction bases with no gene match: 4. The CDR3 consists of 16 residues. DNA for the CDR3: TGTGCCAGCAGGGGGGACAGGGGGCGCGGGGCCAACGTCCTGACTTTC. It codes for CASRGDRGRGANVLTF. The full variable domain, its missing parts supplied by reference TRBV7-8 and TRBJ2-6, is GAGVSQSPRYKVAKRGQDVALRCDPISGHVSLFWYQQALGQGPEFLTYFQNEAQLDKSGLPSDRFFAERPEGSVSTLKIQRTQQEDSAVYLCASRGDRGRGANVLTFGAGSRLTVL.

The V and J genes are TRBV9 and TRBJ2-2; TRBD2 matches 8 bases. The germline V gene encodes CDR1 SGDLS and CDR2 YYNGEE. The ends lost 1 base at V and 2 bases at J; junction bases unmatched: 7. The CDR3 runs to 17 residues. DNA for the CDR3: TGTGCCAGCAGCGTAAGCATCCGGGGGGGCAACACCGGGGAGCTGTTTTTT. Its protein product is CASSVSIRGGNTGELFF.

The chain couples TRBV5-6 to TRBJ2-1; the match to TRBD2 covers 8 bases. CDR3 length: 19 amino acids. Per the germline V gene, CDR1 is SGHDT and CDR2 is YYEEEE. V gave up 3 bases and J gave up 3 bases; unmatched junction bases: 17. The chain's CDR3 is CASSSEVRLASKLYNEQFF. The CDR3 DNA is TGTGCCAGCAGCTCCGAGGTGCGACTAGCGAGCAAACTCTACAATGAGCAGTTCTTC.

This chain uses TRBV27 with TRBJ2-1, with TRBD1 as a possible D gene (6 bases). The germline gives CDR1 MNHEY, CDR2 SMNVEV (reference sequence). The length of the CDR3 is 13 residues. Trimming took off 10 bases at V and 4 bases at J, with 14 bases between the two ends. This CDR3 reads CATRGPGYNEQFF. The CDR3 DNA is TGTGCCACCAGGGGCCCAGGATACAATGAGCAGTTCTTC.

This chain links TRBV29-1 with TRBJ2-3; 7 positions agree with TRBD1. The CDR3 has 14 residues. Germline CDR1 SQVTM, CDR2 ANQGSEA. V was clipped by 7 bases and J by 4 bases; unmatched bases: 11. CDR3 DNA sequence: TGCAGCGGTGCAACAGGGGATGGGGCAGATACGCAGTATTTT. Translation: CSGATGDGADTQYF.